This T cell receptor beta chain was identified during a study of regulatory T cells in long-lasting Graves disease. Looking at the study overall: Graves' patients who were just diagnosed had used antithyroid drugs for under 3 months.

In this sample, this clonotype turned up many times. For TCR beta, libraries came from iRepertoire HTBI primers and Arm-PCR of CDR3 regions. MiXCR, applied by TCRdb to the multiplex PCR reads, yields one record per CDR3 protein. The sample has about 540,000 distinct CDR3 sequences, about 13% seen once. CDR3 size: 12 residues. Germline lookup yields CDR1 SQVTM and CDR2 ANQGSEA. V gave up 7 bases and J gave up 3 bases, with 10 bases separating them. As to time point: newly diagnosed GD, antithyroid drugs for less than 3 months. Following extraction of RNA from PBMCs, that RNA was used to make the TCR library. These data also formed part of another study, on T cells in Graves' hyperthyroidism and ophthalmopathy.

This specimen was peripheral blood mononuclear cells (PBMCs), taken at new diagnosis, from a patient treated with antithyroid drugs. This chain joins TRBV29-1 and TRBJ1-3, with D tentatively TRBD1 (5 bases). The clonotype comes from a man aged 25-45 years with Graves disease. The CDR3 loop reads CSGGPGGNTIYF. CDR3 nucleotides: TGCAGCGGGGGCCCGGGTGGAAACACCATATATTTT.